This passage covers 25 T cell receptor beta chains from one sample sequenced in a study of identical twins (TCRdb year 2016). Libraries came from 5' RACE. Sequencing instrument: Illumina HiSeq 2000. The public reads were reprocessed in TCRdb via fastp at Q25 and MiXCR, keeping in-frame beta chains. A single entry per CDR3 protein holds the most common genes and DNA from its merged rows. A total of more than 400,000 distinct CDR3 sequences appear in this sample, about 15% of them only once. The ten largest clones represent about 0.47% of the sample. The same sample was also used in a study of yellow fever vaccine responses in identical twins.

Material: CD4+ T cells sorted from blood. The receptors were gathered from a woman between 18 and 29 years old in good health.

This clonotype was seen only a few times. The chain employs TRBV15 and TRBJ1-1; unclear D gene. The germline gives CDR1 LNHNV, CDR2 YYDKDF (reference sequence). This CDR3 is built from 16 residues. V was clipped by 0 bases and J by 1 base, with 12 bases between them. Written as DNA, the CDR3 is TGTGCCACCAGCAGAGATGGCACGGCCTCGAACACTGAAGCTTTCTTT. Protein product: CATSRDGTASNTEAFF. The whole variable domain, filled in from reference TRBV15 and TRBJ1-1, reads DAMVIQNPRYQVTQFGKPVTLSCSQTLNHNVMYWYQQKSSQAPKLLFHYYDKDFNNEADTPDNFQSRRPNTSFCFLDIRSPGLGDTAMYLCATSRDGTASNTEAFFGQGTRLTVV.

J is TRBJ1-4 and V is TRBV12-3 or TRBV12-4; D may be TRBD1 (5 bases). CDR3 size: 14 residues. The ends were cut back, 7 bases at V and 7 bases at J, with 16 bases in the middle. The CDR3 loop reads CASTYEAQGEKLFF. As DNA, the CDR3 is TGTGCCAGCACCTACGAGGCTCAGGGTGAAAAACTGTTTTTT.

CDR3 protein: CASSLRQTDTGELFF. Written as DNA, the CDR3 is TGTGCCAGCAGCTTAAGGCAGACGGACACCGGGGAGCTGTTTTTT. The J gene is TRBJ2-2, the V gene TRBV7-8; D remains unclear. The CDR3 is made up of 15 amino acids. The V end was cut by 2 bases, the J end by 3 bases, with 10 bases between. Germline CDR1 is SGHVS and CDR2 is FQNEAQ.

V is TRBV5-1 and J is TRBJ2-2; no definite D call. The V gene's germline CDR1 is SGHRS and CDR2 YFSETQ. V lost 0 bases to trimming and J lost 5 bases, with 11 bases between them. The CDR3 is 15 residues long. For the CDR3, the DNA is TGCGCCAGCAGCTTGGATATAGGTCAAACCGGGGAGCTGTTTTTT. It translates to CASSLDIGQTGELFF.

This clonotype has a handful of counts. The chain combines TRBV5-1 with TRBJ2-2, with a possible D match to TRBD2 (6 bases). Trimming shortened V by 0 bases and J by 2 bases, and 8 bases separated the two germline ends. From germline, CDR1 is SGHRS and CDR2 YFSETQ. This CDR3 spans 15 amino acids. The CDR3: CASSLDGSNTGELFF. The CDR3 coding sequence is TGCGCCAGCAGCTTGGACGGGAGTAACACCGGGGAGCTGTTTTTT.

In this sample, this clonotype turned up a few times. The V gene is TRBV12-3 or TRBV12-4, the J gene TRBJ2-5; 7 bases match TRBD1. Unmatched junction bases numbered 8, after V lost 4 bases and J lost 3 bases. The CDR3 runs to 15 residues. Written as DNA, the CDR3 is TGTGCCAGCAGTTCATCCGGGACAGTAAAAGAGACCCAGTACTTC. Translated, it gives CASSSSGTVKETQYF.

V and J are TRBV19 and TRBJ2-7; no reliable D call. CDR3 length equals 9 residues. Germline V lookup: CDR1 LNHDA, CDR2 SQIVND (reference sequence). V lost 11 bases and J lost 2, with 4 bases in between. The CDR3 DNA reads as TGTGCCGGAACCTACGAGCAGTACTTC. This gives the protein CAGTYEQYF.

This clonotype was detected only a few times. This chain's CDR3 is CASSSRLAGAILYEQYF. The CDR3, as DNA: TGTGCCAGCAGCTCCAGACTAGCGGGAGCCATTCTCTACGAGCAGTACTTC. The J gene is TRBJ2-7, the V gene TRBV11-2; 12 bases agree with TRBD2. The CDR3 is made up of 17 amino acids. The V gene's germline CDR1 is SGHAT and CDR2 FQNNGV. V dropped 4 bases and J dropped 3; count of bases not matched to a gene: 10. Full variable domain (remainder filled in from reference TRBV11-2 and TRBJ2-7): EAGVAQSPRYKIIEKRQSVAFWCNPISGHATLYWYQQILGQGPKLLIQFQNNGVVDDSQLPKDRFSAERLKGVDSTLKIQPAKLEDSAVYLCASSSRLAGAILYEQYFGPGTRLTVT.

The V and J genes are TRBV18 and TRBJ2-3; D gene uncertain. The germline V gene encodes CDR1 KGHSH and CDR2 LQKENI. Trimming took off 1 base at V and 2 bases at J, with 13 bases between the two ends. This CDR3 region has 16 residues. CDR3: CASSPREGFNTDTQYF. CDR3 DNA sequence: TGTGCCAGCTCACCACGGGAAGGGTTTAACACAGATACGCAGTATTTT.

Ten or more counts support this clonotype. The chain employs TRBV12-3 or TRBV12-4 and TRBJ2-1; D may match TRBD1 or TRBD2 (5 bases each). Trimming pared 6 bases from V and 10 bases from J, leaving 16 bases between. The CDR3 has 13 amino acids. The CDR3 here is CASRLGTVGEQFF. In DNA form, the CDR3 reads TGTGCCAGCAGGCTCGGGACCGTTGGGGAGCAGTTCTTC.

The J gene is TRBJ2-5, the V gene TRBV25-1; D perhaps matches TRBD1 (6 bases). Trimming took 6 bases from V and 5 from J, leaving 13 bases between them. The CDR3 consists of 13 residues. CDR1 is MGHDK, CDR2 SYGVNS, per germline. The CDR3 spells CASRQGKVETQYF. DNA of the CDR3: TGTGCCAGCAGGCAGGGGAAGGTTGAGACCCAGTACTTC.

The rearrangement uses TRBV5-1 and TRBJ2-3, with D perhaps TRBD2 (5 bases). The CDR3 contains 14 residues. V was clipped by 2 bases and J by 1 base, with 8 bases between them. Per the germline V gene, CDR1 is SGHRS and CDR2 is YFSETQ. CDR3 residues: CASSFNGGTDTQYF. In nucleotides, the CDR3 is TGCGCCAGCAGCTTTAACGGGGGCACAGATACGCAGTATTTT.

The rearrangement links TRBV5-1 to TRBJ2-5; perhaps TRBD2 as D (6 bases). Germline CDR1 is SGHRS and CDR2 is YFSETQ. V dropped 2 bases and J dropped 3 bases, with 8 bases sitting between them. This CDR3 has 13 residues. The CDR3 region has the DNA TGCGCCAGCAGCTTCCCGGGGGAAGAGACCCAGTACTTC. It encodes CASSFPGEETQYF.

This clonotype was recorded a few times. The gene calls are TRBV5-1 and TRBJ2-3; a weak D match, TRBD2 (6 bases). The CDR3 is made up of 17 amino acids. V was cut by 1 base and J by 1 base, with 16 bases left in between. Germline V gene data show CDR1 as SGHRS and CDR2 as YFSETQ. The CDR3 sequence is CASSLFWGLQGTDTQYF. For the CDR3, the DNA is TGCGCCAGCAGCTTGTTCTGGGGACTCCAGGGCACAGATACGCAGTATTTT.

DNA for the CDR3: TGCAGCCCCATGGTGAGAGACAATGAGCAGTTCTTC. This translates into CSPMVRDNEQFF. The chain employs TRBV29-1 and TRBJ2-1, with D unclear. The CDR3 covers 12 residues. The ends were cut back, 8 bases at V and 5 bases at J, with 13 bases in the middle. Germline CDR1 is SQVTM and CDR2 is ANQGSEA.

V usage is TRBV24-1 and J usage is TRBJ2-3; possible D gene TRBD1, 5 bases. CDR1 is KGHDR and CDR2 is SFDVKD in the germline V gene. V gave up 2 bases and J gave up 4 bases, with 9 bases separating them. CDR3 length: 14 residues. The CDR3 coding sequence is TGTGCCACCAGTGATTGGGGCAGGGCAGATACGCAGTATTTT. Encoded protein: CATSDWGRADTQYF.

The V call is TRBV28, the J call TRBJ1-2, with 10 nucleotides matching TRBD1. After removal of 7 bases from V and 8 bases from J, the junction contained 10 bases not matched to a gene. CDR3 length: 14 amino acids. The germline CDR1 and CDR2 sequences are MDHEN and SYDVKM. In DNA, the CDR3 is TGTGCCAGCAAACTACCGGGACAGGGGACGGGCTACACCTTC. It translates to CASKLPGQGTGYTF.

This clonotype was counted a few times. V gene TRBV24-1 combines with J gene TRBJ2-5, with 8 positions matching TRBD2. CDR1 is KGHDR, CDR2 SFDVKD, per germline. This CDR3 has 16 amino acids. Trimming cost V 3 bases and J 5 bases; bases outside gene matches: 10. DNA for the CDR3: TGTGCCACCAGTGATATTAGCGGGGCCACGCGGGAGACCCAGTACTTC. It is translated as CATSDISGATRETQYF.

The rearrangement uses TRBV29-1 and TRBJ1-1; tentative D call: TRBD1 (5 bases). CDR1 is SQVTM, CDR2 ANQGSEA, per germline. The V and J ends lost 1 base and 3 bases respectively, with 12 bases between them. CDR3 length: 14 residues. The CDR3 DNA follows: TGCAGCGTTGAAGGGGGCGTCTTCGACACTGAAGCTTTCTTT. Its translation: CSVEGGVFDTEAFF.

This clonotype was detected ten times or more. The J gene is TRBJ2-3, the V gene TRBV3-1; tentative D call: TRBD2 (6 bases). There are 12 residues in the CDR3. Trimming took off 0 bases at V and 8 bases at J, with 6 bases between the two ends. Germline-derived CDR1 and CDR2 are LGHDT and YNNKEL (reference sequence). Here the CDR3 DNA reads TGTGCCAGCAGCCAAGAGGGGGGTACGCAGTATTTT. This translates into CASSQEGGTQYF.

V gene TRBV5-1 combines with J gene TRBJ2-5; TRBD1 aligns across 7 bases. The CDR3 has 20 residues. The V segment lost 0 bases and the J segment 2 bases; nucleotides outside the gene matches: 19. CDR1 is SGHRS and CDR2 is YFSETQ in the germline V gene. The CDR3 region has the DNA TGCGCCAGCAGCTTGGGCTCAAGGGACAGTCTGCGAAATAAGCAAGAGACCCAGTACTTC. Its translation: CASSLGSRDSLRNKQETQYF.

The chain recombines TRBV5-1 with TRBJ1-1; D is unclear. V lost 0 bases, J lost 2 bases, and 5 bases lay in between. Germline CDR1 is SGHRS and CDR2 is YFSETQ. This CDR3 is 13 amino acids long. CDR3 DNA: TGCGCCAGCAGCTTGGCGGACAACACTGAAGCTTTCTTT. Its translation: CASSLADNTEAFF.

The chain links TRBV2 to TRBJ2-5; weak D call: TRBD1 (6 bases). V shed 6 bases and J shed 0 bases, with 20 bases lying between them. This CDR3 is 17 amino acids long. Per the germline V gene, CDR1 is SNHLY and CDR2 is FYNNEI. The CDR3 DNA is TGTGCCAGCAGAGCGGTGCCCTCTAGGGGGTACCAAGAGACCCAGTACTTC. It is translated as CASRAVPSRGYQETQYF.

This clonotype appeared a single time. The chain couples TRBV28 to TRBJ2-7; D may correspond to TRBD1 or TRBD2 (6 bases each). Germline V gene data show CDR1 as MDHEN and CDR2 as SYDVKM. V lost 6 bases and J 12 bases, leaving 18 bases between the germline ends. This CDR3 spans 12 amino acids. CDR3 sequence: CASSPGAGQGYV. In DNA, the CDR3 is TGTGCCAGCAGCCCGGGGGCAGGACAAGGGTACGTC.

The chain joins TRBV5-1 to TRBJ2-4; possible D gene TRBD2, 7 bases. Germline loops: CDR1 SGHRS, CDR2 YFSETQ. V lost 0 bases, J lost 5 bases, and 18 bases lay in between. The CDR3 has 17 amino acids. The CDR3 sequence is CASSLDEFSGGQNIQYF. CDR3 sequence (DNA): TGCGCCAGCAGCTTGGACGAGTTTTCGGGGGGCCAAAACATTCAGTACTTC.